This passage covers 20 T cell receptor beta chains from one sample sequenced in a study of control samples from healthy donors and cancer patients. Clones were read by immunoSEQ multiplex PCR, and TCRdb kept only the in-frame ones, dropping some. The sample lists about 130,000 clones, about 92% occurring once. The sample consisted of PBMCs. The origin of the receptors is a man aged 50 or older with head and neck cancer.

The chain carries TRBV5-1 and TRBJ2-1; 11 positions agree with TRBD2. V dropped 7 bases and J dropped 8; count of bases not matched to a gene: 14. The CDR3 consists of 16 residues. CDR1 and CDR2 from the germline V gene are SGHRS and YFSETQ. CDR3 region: CASSRRASGGNYEQFF. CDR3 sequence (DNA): TGCGCCAGCTCACGACGAGCTAGCGGGGGGAACTATGAGCAGTTCTTC.

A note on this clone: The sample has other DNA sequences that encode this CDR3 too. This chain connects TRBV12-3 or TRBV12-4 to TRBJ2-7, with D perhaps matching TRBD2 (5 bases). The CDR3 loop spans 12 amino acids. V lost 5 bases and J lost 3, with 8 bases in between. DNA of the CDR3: TGTGCCAGCAGTCTCCGGGGCTACGAGCAGTACTTC. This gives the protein CASSLRGYEQYF.

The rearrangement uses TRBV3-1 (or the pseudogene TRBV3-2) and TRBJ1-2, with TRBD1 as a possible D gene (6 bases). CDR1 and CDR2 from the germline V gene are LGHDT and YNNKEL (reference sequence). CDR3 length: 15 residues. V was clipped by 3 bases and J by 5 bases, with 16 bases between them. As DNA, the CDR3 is TGTGCCAGCAGCCAGGAAAACAGGGCGAATTATGGCTACACCTTC. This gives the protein CASSQENRANYGYTF.

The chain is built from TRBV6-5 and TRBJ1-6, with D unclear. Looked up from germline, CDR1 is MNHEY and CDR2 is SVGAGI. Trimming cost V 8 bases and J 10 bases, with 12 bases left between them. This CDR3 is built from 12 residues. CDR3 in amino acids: CASRRPESPLHF. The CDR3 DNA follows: TGTGCCAGCCGCCGACCGGAGTCACCCCTCCACTTT.

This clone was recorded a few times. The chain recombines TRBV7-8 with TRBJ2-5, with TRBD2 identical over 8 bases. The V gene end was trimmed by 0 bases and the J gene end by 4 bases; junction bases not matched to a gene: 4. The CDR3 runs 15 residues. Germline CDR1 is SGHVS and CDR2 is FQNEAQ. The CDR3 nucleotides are TGTGCCAGCAGCTTAGCCGGGGGGGCCTTAGAGACCCAGTACTTC. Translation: CASSLAGGALETQYF.

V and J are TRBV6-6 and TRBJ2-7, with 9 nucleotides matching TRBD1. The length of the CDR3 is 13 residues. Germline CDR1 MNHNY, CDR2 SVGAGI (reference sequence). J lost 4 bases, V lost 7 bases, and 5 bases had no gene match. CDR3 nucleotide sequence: TGTGCCAGCAATGACAGGGGGGAATACGAGCAGTACTTC. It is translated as CASNDRGEYEQYF.

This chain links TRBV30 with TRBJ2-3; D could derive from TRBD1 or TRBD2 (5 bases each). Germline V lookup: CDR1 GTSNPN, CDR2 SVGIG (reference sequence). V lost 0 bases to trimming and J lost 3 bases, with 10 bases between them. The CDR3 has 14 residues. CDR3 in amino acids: CAWSVGRETDTQYF. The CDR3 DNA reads TGTGCCTGGAGTGTGGGCAGGGAGACAGATACGCAGTATTTT.

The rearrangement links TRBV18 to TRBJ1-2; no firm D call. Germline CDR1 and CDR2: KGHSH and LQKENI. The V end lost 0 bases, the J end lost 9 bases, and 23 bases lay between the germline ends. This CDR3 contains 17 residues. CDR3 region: CASSPPTPGFDSRSYTF. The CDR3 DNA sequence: TGTGCCAGCTCACCACCCACTCCGGGGTTCGATTCTAGGAGCTACACCTTC.

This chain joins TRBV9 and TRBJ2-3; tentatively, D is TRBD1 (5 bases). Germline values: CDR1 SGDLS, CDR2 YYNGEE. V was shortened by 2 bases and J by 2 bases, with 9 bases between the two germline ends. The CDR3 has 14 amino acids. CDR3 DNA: TGTGCCAGCAGCGTTCGACAGACCACAGATACGCAGTATTTT. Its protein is CASSVRQTTDTQYF.

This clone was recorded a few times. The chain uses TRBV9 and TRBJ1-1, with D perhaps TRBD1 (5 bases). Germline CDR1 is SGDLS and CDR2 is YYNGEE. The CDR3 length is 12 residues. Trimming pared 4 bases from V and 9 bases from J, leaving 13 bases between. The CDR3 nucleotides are TGTGCCAGCAGCATTCCGGGGGGTCAAGCTTTCTTT. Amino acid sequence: CASSIPGGQAFF.

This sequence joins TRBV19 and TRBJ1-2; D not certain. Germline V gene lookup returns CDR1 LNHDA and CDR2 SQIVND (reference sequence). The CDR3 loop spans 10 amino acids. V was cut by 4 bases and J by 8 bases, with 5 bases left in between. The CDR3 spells CASSREGYTF. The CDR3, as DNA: TGTGCCAGTAGTAGGGAGGGCTACACCTTC. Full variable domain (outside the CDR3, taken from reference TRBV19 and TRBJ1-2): DGGITQSPKYLFRKEGQNVTLSCEQNLNHDAMYWYRQDPGQGLRLIYYSQIVNDFQKGDIAEGYSVSREKKESFPLTVTSAQKNPTAFYLCASSREGYTFGSGTRLTVV.

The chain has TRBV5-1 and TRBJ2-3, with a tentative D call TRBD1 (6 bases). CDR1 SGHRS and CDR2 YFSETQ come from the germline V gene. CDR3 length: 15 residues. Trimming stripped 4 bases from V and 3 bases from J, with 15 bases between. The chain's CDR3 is CASSQPSGETDTQYF. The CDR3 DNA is TGCGCCAGCAGCCAGCCCTCAGGGGAAACAGATACGCAGTATTTT.

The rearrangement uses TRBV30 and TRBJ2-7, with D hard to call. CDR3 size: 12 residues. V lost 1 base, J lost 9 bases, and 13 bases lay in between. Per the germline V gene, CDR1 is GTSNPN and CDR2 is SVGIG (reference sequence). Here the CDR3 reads CAWSGPASLQYF. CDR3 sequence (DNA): TGTGCCTGGAGTGGCCCTGCGTCGTTGCAGTACTTC.

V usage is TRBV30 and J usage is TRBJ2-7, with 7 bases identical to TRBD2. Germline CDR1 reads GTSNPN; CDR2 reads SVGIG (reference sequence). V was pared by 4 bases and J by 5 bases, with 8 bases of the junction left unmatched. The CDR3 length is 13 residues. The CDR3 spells CAWKRGLADEQYF. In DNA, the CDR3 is TGTGCCTGGAAAAGAGGCCTAGCGGACGAGCAGTACTTC.

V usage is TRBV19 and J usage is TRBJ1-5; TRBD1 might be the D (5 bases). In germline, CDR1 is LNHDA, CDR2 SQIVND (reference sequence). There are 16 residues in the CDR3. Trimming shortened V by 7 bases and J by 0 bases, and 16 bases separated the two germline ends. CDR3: CASTRGGVYSNQPQHF. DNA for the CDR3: TGTGCCAGTACCCGGGGGGGTGTATATAGCAATCAGCCCCAGCATTTT. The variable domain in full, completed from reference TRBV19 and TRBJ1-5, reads DGGITQSPKYLFRKEGQNVTLSCEQNLNHDAMYWYRQDPGQGLRLIYYSQIVNDFQKGDIAEGYSVSREKKESFPLTVTSAQKNPTAFYLCASTRGGVYSNQPQHFGDGTRLSIL.

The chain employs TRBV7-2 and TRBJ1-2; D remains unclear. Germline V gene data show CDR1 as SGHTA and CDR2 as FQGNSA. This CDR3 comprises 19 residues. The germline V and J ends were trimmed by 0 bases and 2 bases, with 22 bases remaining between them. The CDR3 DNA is TGTGCCAGCAGCTTAGCGCGGACGGGCAGTTTACTCCCAAACTATGGCTACACCTTC. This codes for CASSLARTGSLLPNYGYTF.

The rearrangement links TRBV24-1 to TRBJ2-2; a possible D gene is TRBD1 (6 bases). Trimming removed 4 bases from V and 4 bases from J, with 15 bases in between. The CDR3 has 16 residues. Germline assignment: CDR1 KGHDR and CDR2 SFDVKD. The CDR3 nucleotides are TGTGCCACCAGTGACTTCGGGACAAAGGGCACCGGGGAGCTGTTTTTT. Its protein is CATSDFGTKGTGELFF.

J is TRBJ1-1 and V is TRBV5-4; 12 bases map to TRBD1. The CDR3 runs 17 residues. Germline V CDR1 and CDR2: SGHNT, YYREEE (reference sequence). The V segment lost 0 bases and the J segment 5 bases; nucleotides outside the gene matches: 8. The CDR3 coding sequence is TGTGCCAGCAGCTTGGGGGGACAGGGGGCGTTGCGGACTGAAGCTTTCTTT. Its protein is CASSLGGQGALRTEAFF.

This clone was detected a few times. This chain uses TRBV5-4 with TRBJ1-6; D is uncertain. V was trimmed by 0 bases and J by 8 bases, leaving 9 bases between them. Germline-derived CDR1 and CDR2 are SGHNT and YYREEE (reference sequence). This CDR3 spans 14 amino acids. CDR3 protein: CASSLGQAYSPLHF. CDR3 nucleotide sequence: TGTGCCAGCAGCTTGGGGCAGGCCTATTCACCCCTCCACTTT.

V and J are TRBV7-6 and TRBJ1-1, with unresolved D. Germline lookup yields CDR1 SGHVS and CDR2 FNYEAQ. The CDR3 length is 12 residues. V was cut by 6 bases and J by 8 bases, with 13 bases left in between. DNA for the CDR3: TGTGCCAGCAGTGAGACAAATTCGGAAGCTTTCTTT. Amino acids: CASSETNSEAFF.